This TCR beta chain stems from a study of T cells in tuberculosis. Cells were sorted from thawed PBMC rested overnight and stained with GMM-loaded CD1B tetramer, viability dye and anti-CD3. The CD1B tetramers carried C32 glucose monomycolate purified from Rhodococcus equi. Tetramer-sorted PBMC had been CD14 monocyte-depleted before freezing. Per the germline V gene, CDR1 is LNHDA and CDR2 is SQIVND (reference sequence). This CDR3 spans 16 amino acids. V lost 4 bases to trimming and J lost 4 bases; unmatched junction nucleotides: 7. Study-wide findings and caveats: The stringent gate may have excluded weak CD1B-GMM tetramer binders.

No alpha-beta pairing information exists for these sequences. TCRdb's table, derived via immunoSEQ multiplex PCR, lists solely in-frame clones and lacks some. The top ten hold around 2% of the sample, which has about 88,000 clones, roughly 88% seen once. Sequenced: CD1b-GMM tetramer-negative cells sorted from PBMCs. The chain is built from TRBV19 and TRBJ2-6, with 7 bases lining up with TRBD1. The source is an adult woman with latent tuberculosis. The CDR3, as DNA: TGTGCCAGTAGTAAACAGGGGTGGGACGGGGCCAACGTCCTGACTTTC. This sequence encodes CASSKQGWDGANVLTF.